This T cell receptor (beta chain) derives from a study of post-analysis software for immune sequencing data. Unique molecular identifiers were carried by the TCR beta cDNA libraries. Input of roughly 0.95 to 10 million T cells yielded 450,000 to 550,000 cDNA molecules. MiXCR, run by TCRdb on the PCR reads, gives a single entry per CDR3 protein. This sample has 600,000 to 750,000 distinct CDR3 sequences, with 55% to 60% found just once. The CDR3 loop spans 15 amino acids. Germline CDR1 SEHNR, CDR2 FQNEAQ (reference sequence). V was pared by 3 bases and J by 8 bases, with 10 bases of the junction left unmatched. Study outcomes and limitations: The five TRBV segments detected at higher frequency in patients than in controls included TRBV5-6, TRBV5-1 and TRBV20-1. Multiple sclerosis was associated with a significant reduction in normalized Chao1 diversity relative to controls.

A note on this clonotype: Its antigen is not identified.

The chain recombines TRBV7-9 with TRBJ2-1; TRBD1 agrees at 7 bases. The sequencing input was blood. The receptor was isolated from a girl aged 2 to 10 with multiple sclerosis. In DNA form, the CDR3 reads TGTGCCAGCAGCTTCGCTCCGGGACAGAGGCATGAGCAGTTCTTC. Protein sequence: CASSFAPGQRHEQFF.